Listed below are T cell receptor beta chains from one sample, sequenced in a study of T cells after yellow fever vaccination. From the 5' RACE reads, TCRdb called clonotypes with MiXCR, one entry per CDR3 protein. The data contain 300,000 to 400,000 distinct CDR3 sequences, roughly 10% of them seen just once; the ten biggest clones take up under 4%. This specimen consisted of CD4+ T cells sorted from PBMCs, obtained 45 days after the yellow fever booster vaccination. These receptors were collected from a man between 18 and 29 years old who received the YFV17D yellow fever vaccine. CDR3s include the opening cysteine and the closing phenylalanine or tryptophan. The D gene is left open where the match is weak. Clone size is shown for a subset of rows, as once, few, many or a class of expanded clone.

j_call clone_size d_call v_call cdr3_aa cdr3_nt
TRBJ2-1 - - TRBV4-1 CASSPSRDSYNEQFF TGCGCCAGCAGCCCCTCAAGGGACTCCTACAATGAGCAGTTCTTC
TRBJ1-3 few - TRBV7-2 CASRPGANGNTIYF TGTGCCAGCCGACCGGGGGCTAATGGAAACACCATATATTTT
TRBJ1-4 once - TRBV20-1 CSASPSTNEKLFF TGCAGTGCTAGCCCCTCAACTAATGAAAAACTGTTTTTT
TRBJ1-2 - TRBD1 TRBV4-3 CASSQRQGLDLGYTF TGCGCCAGCAGCCAGAGACAGGGCCTTGATTTGGGCTACACCTTC
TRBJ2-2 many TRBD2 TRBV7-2 CASSPRGGPTGELFF TGTGCCAGCAGCCCGCGGGGGGGCCCCACCGGGGAGCTGTTTTTT
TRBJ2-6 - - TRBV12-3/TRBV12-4 CASSFWVAGANVLTF TGTGCCAGCAGTTTTTGGGTTGCAGGGGCCAACGTCCTGACTTTC
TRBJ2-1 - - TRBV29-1 CSARDPPYNEQFF TGCAGCGCTCGAGACCCTCCCTACAATGAGCAGTTCTTC
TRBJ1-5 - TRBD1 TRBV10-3 CAISESGGSQPQHF TGTGCCATCAGTGAGTCAGGGGGCAGTCAGCCCCAGCATTTT
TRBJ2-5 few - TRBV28 CASSRLTGYQETQYF TGTGCCAGCAGCCGACTGACAGGTTACCAAGAGACCCAGTACTTC
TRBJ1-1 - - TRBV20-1 CSARDRRGAWTEAFF TGCAGTGCTAGAGATCGACGGGGGGCATGGACTGAAGCTTTCTTT
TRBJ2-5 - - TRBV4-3 CASSQAEKETQYF TGCGCCAGCAGCCAAGCTGAAAAGGAGACCCAGTACTTC
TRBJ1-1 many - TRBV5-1 CASFDPVGTEAFF TGCGCCAGCTTTGATCCGGTGGGCACTGAAGCTTTCTTT
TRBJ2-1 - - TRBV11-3 CASSFEGALEQFF TGTGCCAGCAGCTTCGAAGGGGCGCTTGAGCAGTTCTTC
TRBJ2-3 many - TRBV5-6 CASSSVVPWATDTQYF TGTGCCAGCAGCTCGGTTGTACCTTGGGCAACAGATACGCAGTATTTT
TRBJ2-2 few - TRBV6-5 CASGGRSNTGELFF TGTGCCAGCGGGGGGAGATCGAACACCGGGGAGCTGTTTTTT
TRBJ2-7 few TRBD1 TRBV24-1 CATSAGTGAEQYF TGTGCCACCAGTGCCGGGACAGGGGCCGAGCAGTACTTC
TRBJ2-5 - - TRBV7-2 CASSLPGGAPRKTQYF TGTGCCAGCAGCTTACCGGGGGGCGCCCCCAGGAAGACCCAGTACTTC
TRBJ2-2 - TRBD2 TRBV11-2 CASRPLAGTGELFF TGTGCCAGCAGGCCTCTAGCGGGGACCGGGGAGCTGTTTTTT
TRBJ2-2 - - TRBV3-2 CASSQDWLGRAANTGELFF TGTGCCAGCAGCCAAGACTGGTTGGGGAGGGCGGCGAACACCGGGGAGCTGTTTTTT
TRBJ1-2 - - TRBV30 CAWSGGGHDYTF TGTGCCTGGAGTGGGGGGGGCCATGACTACACCTTC
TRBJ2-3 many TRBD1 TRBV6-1 CASSVLQGASTDTQYF TGTGCCAGCAGTGTATTGCAGGGGGCAAGCACAGATACGCAGTATTTT
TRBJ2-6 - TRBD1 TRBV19 CASKQGEPSGANVLTF TGTGCCAGCAAACAGGGGGAACCCTCTGGGGCCAACGTCCTGACTTTC
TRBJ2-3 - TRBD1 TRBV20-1 CSARESRQGMDTQYF TGCAGTGCTAGAGAGTCGCGACAGGGAATGGATACGCAGTATTTT
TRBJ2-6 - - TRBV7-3 CARNGVGAGANVLTF TGTGCCCGCAACGGGGTAGGGGCTGGGGCCAACGTCCTGACTTTC
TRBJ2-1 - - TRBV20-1 CSARDTRSYNEQFF TGCAGTGCTAGAGATACACGCTCCTACAATGAGCAGTTCTTC
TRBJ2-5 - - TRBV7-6 CASSLAPAGHETQYF TGTGCCAGCAGCTTAGCGCCGGCAGGACACGAGACCCAGTACTTC
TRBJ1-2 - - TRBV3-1 CASRNTGYGYTF TGTGCCAGCAGGAATACGGGTTATGGCTACACCTTC
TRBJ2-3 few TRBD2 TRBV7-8 CASLVREGLDTQYF TGTGCCAGCCTGGTCAGGGAGGGCTTGGATACGCAGTATTTT
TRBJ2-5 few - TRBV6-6 CASSGQPQETQYF TGTGCCAGCAGTGGACAGCCACAAGAGACCCAGTACTTC
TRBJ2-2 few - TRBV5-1 CASSFGTSNTGELFF TGCGCCAGCAGCTTCGGGACTTCTAACACCGGGGAGCTGTTTTTT
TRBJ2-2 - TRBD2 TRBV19 CASSVGLAGTGELFF TGTGCCAGTAGTGTAGGACTAGCTGGCACCGGGGAGCTGTTTTTT
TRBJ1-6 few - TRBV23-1 CASSQSEGRFVCSPLHF TGCGCCAGCAGTCAATCTGAGGGGCGCTTCGTATGTTCACCCCTCCACTTT
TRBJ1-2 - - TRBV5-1 CASSLEGNGYTF TGCGCCAGCAGCTTGGAGGGGAACGGCTACACCTTC
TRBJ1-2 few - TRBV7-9 CASSLEGVAVYGYTF TGTGCCAGCAGCTTAGAGGGAGTGGCGGTCTATGGCTACACCTTC
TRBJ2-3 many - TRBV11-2 CASSLGNGAADTQYF TGTGCCAGCAGCTTAGGAAACGGGGCGGCAGATACGCAGTATTTT